The 18 T cell receptor beta chains below were found in one sample sequenced in a study of blood T cells in healthy people across ages. With a J-beta primer mix and a sample-barcoded 5' primer, a second PCR ran roughly 6 to 12 cycles. TCRdb processed the 5' RACE reads anew with MiXCR; each CDR3 protein has one entry. Among roughly 1,500,000 distinct CDR3 sequences listed, 40% to 50% were seen once. Sequences were obtained from blood. Source of these receptors: a woman aged 18-30 years in good health.

This clonotype was recorded a few times. This rearrangement joins TRBV3-1 to TRBJ1-2; 7 nucleotides agree with TRBD1. The V and J ends lost 3 bases and 5 bases, in that order; junction bases with no gene match: 15. Germline V gives CDR1 LGHDT, CDR2 YNNKEL (reference sequence). This CDR3 spans 17 amino acids. The CDR3: CASSHSLTGSREYGYTF. CDR3 in DNA: TGTGCCAGCAGCCATTCTTTGACAGGGTCAAGAGAATATGGCTACACCTTC.

The CDR3 loop reads CSAREEKGHRQFF. CDR3 coding DNA: TGCAGTGCTAGAGAGGAGAAGGGCCACCGGCAGTTCTTC. J is TRBJ2-1 and V is TRBV20-1, with D uncertain. Trimming took 0 bases from V and 12 from J, leaving 15 bases between them. Per the germline V gene, CDR1 is DFQATT and CDR2 is SNEGSKA (reference sequence). This CDR3 region has 13 residues.

This sequence joins TRBV18 and TRBJ2-7; D is unresolved. The CDR3 is 15 residues long. V was shortened by 2 bases and J by 2 bases, with 13 bases between the two germline ends. CDR1 is KGHSH and CDR2 is LQKENI in the germline V gene. DNA of the CDR3: TGTGCCAGCTCACCAGGGAACAGCCCGGCCTACGAGCAGTACTTC. Amino acids: CASSPGNSPAYEQYF.

The gene calls are TRBV29-1 and TRBJ2-1; tentative D call: TRBD1 (5 bases). The length of the CDR3 is 15 residues. Per germline, CDR1 SQVTM and CDR2 ANQGSEA. V was pared by 0 bases and J by 9 bases, with 18 bases between. The CDR3, as DNA: TGCAGCGTTGAAGATGGCACAGGAGTAGGTAGTGAGCAGTTCTTC. It translates to CSVEDGTGVGSEQFF.

A few counts support this clonotype. The V and J genes are TRBV12-3 or TRBV12-4 and TRBJ1-2; D call uncertain. The CDR3 consists of 12 residues. The V and J ends lost 2 bases and 8 bases respectively, with 9 bases between them. CDR3 in amino acids: CASSLPYGGYTF. CDR3 nucleotides: TGTGCCAGCAGTTTACCCTACGGGGGCTACACCTTC.

About this clonotype itself: A read error may explain this, as a much larger clone is one base away. The gene calls are TRBV20-1 and TRBJ2-1; tentatively, D is TRBD2 (6 bases). This CDR3 contains 12 residues. V lost 6 bases, J lost 6 bases, and 12 bases lay in between. Germline CDR1 reads DFQATT; CDR2 reads SNEGSKA (reference sequence). The CDR3 nucleotides read TGCAGTGCCGGGAGTGGGTGCAATGAGCAGTTCTTC. Amino acids: CSAGSGCNEQFF.

The chain employs TRBV20-1 and TRBJ2-3, with D possibly matching TRBD2 (5 bases). The CDR3 spans 15 residues. Germline-derived CDR1 and CDR2 are DFQATT and SNEGSKA (reference sequence). Trimming stripped 2 bases from V and 2 bases from J, with 14 bases between. CDR3 amino acids: CSARSAGGLTDTQYF. Written as DNA, the CDR3 is TGCAGTGCTAGAAGTGCCGGCGGACTCACAGATACGCAGTATTTT.

The rearrangement uses TRBV5-1 and TRBJ1-6; 8 bases are a match to TRBD1. From germline, CDR1 is SGHRS and CDR2 YFSETQ. This CDR3 spans 14 amino acids. With 4 bases clipped from V and 8 bases from J, the junction kept 5 bases outside the gene matches. CDR3 amino acids: CASSPGQAHSPLHF. The CDR3 DNA reads as TGCGCCAGCAGCCCGGGACAGGCCCATTCACCCCTCCACTTT.

This sequence joins TRBV4-2 and TRBJ1-1; D unclear. Germline V gene sequence: CDR1 LGHNA, CDR2 YNFKEQ. With 8 bases removed from V and 1 base from J, the gap between germline ends came to 14 bases. CDR3 size: 14 residues. The CDR3 reads CASGRVGENTEAFF. CDR3 nucleotide sequence: TGTGCCAGCGGCCGAGTAGGAGAGAACACTGAAGCTTTCTTT.

This clonotype was counted a few times. V is TRBV10-3 and J is TRBJ2-3, with 11 bases lining up with TRBD2. The CDR3 is made up of 15 amino acids. The trim removed 3 bases at V and 7 bases at J, leaving 6 bases unmatched. The V gene's germline CDR1 is ENHRY and CDR2 SYGVKD. DNA for the CDR3: TGTGCCATCAGTGATGTAGCGGGGGGGGTGTATACGCAGTATTTT. This codes for CAISDVAGGVYTQYF.

V is TRBV18 and J is TRBJ2-7; D is tentatively TRBD1 or TRBD2 (5 bases each). The V end was cut by 3 bases, the J end by 3 bases, with 15 bases between. Germline V gene lookup returns CDR1 KGHSH and CDR2 LQKENI. This CDR3 region has 15 residues. CDR3 in amino acids: CASSPNPGRFYEQYF. CDR3 nucleotide sequence: TGTGCCAGCTCACCGAACCCGGGACGATTCTACGAGCAGTACTTC.

This clonotype has ten or more counts. This chain links TRBV11-2 with TRBJ2-3; D remains unclear. Trimming took 4 bases from V and 1 from J, leaving 9 bases between them. The germline gives CDR1 SGHAT, CDR2 FQNNGV. The CDR3 loop spans 14 amino acids. The CDR3 coding sequence is TGTGCCAGCAGCTCTCCGGGCGGCACAGATACGCAGTATTTT. Protein product: CASSSPGGTDTQYF.

The chain is built from TRBV2 and TRBJ2-7; D might be TRBD1 or TRBD2, each matching 5 bases. The V gene lost 7 bases and the J gene lost 1 base, with 20 bases spanning the gap. The CDR3 sequence is 16 residues long. Germline CDR1 and CDR2: SNHLY and FYNNEI. The CDR3, as DNA: TGTGCCAGCATCAACCGGGACGGACAAATTTCCTACGAGCAGTACTTC. Protein product: CASINRDGQISYEQYF.

The gene calls are TRBV10-3 and TRBJ2-1; 8 positions agree with TRBD1. V shed 2 bases and J 7 bases; nucleotides not matched to a gene: 10. There are 16 residues in the CDR3. Germline values: CDR1 ENHRY, CDR2 SYGVKD. DNA for the CDR3: TGTGCCATCAGTGAGGGGGACAGGAACCGAGCGAATGAGCAGTTCTTC. The encoded protein is CAISEGDRNRANEQFF.

This clonotype was picked up a small number of times. The junction departs from the called germline gene at one end, perhaps through a read error. CDR3 region: CASRTGPGEQYF. Here the CDR3 DNA reads TGTGCCAGCAGGACCGGGCCGGGCGAGCAGTACTTT. The genes are TRBV27 and TRBJ2-7; the D is unclear. CDR1 and CDR2 (germline): MNHEY, SMNVEV (reference sequence). The CDR3 loop spans 12 amino acids.

V gene TRBV6-2 or TRBV6-3 combines with J gene TRBJ2-3, with 7 bases that match TRBD2. CDR1 and CDR2 from the germline V gene are MNHEY and SVGEGT. The ends lost 8 bases at V and 2 bases at J; junction bases unmatched: 10. There are 15 residues in the CDR3. This CDR3 reads CASLYAGDITDTQYF. The CDR3 DNA reads TGTGCCAGCCTCTACGCGGGAGACATCACAGATACGCAGTATTTT.

The chain couples TRBV28 to TRBJ2-3, with 8 nucleotides matching TRBD1. The germline V gene encodes CDR1 MDHEN and CDR2 SYDVKM. This CDR3 is built from 16 residues. The ends lost 5 bases at V and 3 bases at J; junction bases unmatched: 10. The CDR3 loop reads CASSQLGRQGTDTQYF. CDR3 DNA sequence: TGTGCCAGCAGTCAGTTAGGCCGACAGGGGACAGATACGCAGTATTTT.

The chain employs TRBV4-1 and TRBJ2-1; TRBD1 or TRBD2 may be the D gene (5 bases each). Judging by the DNA end, TRBJ2-7 fits better; the J call may be wrong. Germline V gene lookup returns CDR1 MGHRA and CDR2 YSYEKL. There are 16 residues in the CDR3. The CDR3 here is CATGRARGAGYNEQYF. The CDR3, as DNA: TGCGCCACCGGCCGGGCGAGGGGCGCCGGCTACAATGAGCAGTACTTC.